This T cell receptor beta chain originates from a study of blood T cell repertoires in COVID-19. Study details: T cells, B-cell-depleted T cells, or PBMCs provided the cDNA or gDNA that served as material.

Germline loops: CDR1 MNHNY, CDR2 SVGAGI (reference sequence). This CDR3 is built from 12 residues. V was shortened by 3 bases and J by 12 bases, with 9 bases between the two germline ends. Here immunoSEQ multiplex PCR was the method, and the copy in TCRdb shows in-frame clones only, minus some. The table has around 25,000 clones, roughly nine tenths seen once. Input material: peripheral blood. This chain joins TRBV6-6 and TRBJ1-6, with unresolved D. This sequence was found in a man between 65 and 85 years old with acute or convalescent COVID-19. CDR3 sequence reads: CASSYTEGPLHF. The CDR3 DNA reads TGTGCCAGCAGTTATACGGAGGGACCCCTCCACTTT.